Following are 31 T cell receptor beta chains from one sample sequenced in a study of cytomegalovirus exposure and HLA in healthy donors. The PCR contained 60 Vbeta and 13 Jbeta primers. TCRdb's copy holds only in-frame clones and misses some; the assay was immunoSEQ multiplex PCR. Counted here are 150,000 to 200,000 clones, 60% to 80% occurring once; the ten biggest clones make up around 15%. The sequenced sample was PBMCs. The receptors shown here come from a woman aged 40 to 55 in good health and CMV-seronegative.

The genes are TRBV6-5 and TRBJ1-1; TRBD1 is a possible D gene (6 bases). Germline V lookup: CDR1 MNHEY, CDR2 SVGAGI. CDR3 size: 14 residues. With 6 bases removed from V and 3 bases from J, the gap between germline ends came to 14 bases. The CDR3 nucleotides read TGTGCCAGCAGAACAGGGTTGGGGGACACTGAAGCTTTCTTT. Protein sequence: CASRTGLGDTEAFF.

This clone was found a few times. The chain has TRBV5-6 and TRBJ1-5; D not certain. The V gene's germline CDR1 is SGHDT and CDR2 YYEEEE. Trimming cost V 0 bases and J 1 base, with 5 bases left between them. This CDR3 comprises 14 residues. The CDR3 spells CASSLAVSNQPQHF. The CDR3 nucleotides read TGTGCCAGCAGCTTGGCCGTAAGCAATCAGCCCCAGCATTTT.

CDR3 in DNA: TGTGCCAGCAGCGTAGGGGGGGGCTGGGAGCTGTTTTTT. Amino acids: CASSVGGGWELFF. This sequence joins TRBV9 and TRBJ2-2; the D gene is possibly TRBD2 (7 bases). Germline V gives CDR1 SGDLS, CDR2 YYNGEE. The CDR3 extends over 13 amino acids. V was trimmed by 0 bases and J by 9 bases, leaving 9 bases between them.

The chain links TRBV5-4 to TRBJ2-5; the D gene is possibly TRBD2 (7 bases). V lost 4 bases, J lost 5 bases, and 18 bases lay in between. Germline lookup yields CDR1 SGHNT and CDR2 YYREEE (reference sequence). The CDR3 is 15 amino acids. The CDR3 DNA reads TGTGCCAGCAGCCGACTCGACGGGGGGCGGGAGACCCAGTACTTC. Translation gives CASSRLDGGRETQYF. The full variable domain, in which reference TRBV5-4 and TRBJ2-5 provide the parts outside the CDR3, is ETGVTQSPTHLIKTRGQQVTLRCSSQSGHNTVSWYQQALGQGPQFIFQYYREEENGRGNFPPRFSGLQFPNYSSELNVNALELDDSALYLCASSRLDGGRETQYFGPGTRLLVL.

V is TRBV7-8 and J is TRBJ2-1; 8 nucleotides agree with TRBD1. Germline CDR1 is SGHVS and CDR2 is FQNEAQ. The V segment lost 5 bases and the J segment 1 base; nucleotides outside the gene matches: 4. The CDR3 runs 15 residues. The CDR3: CASSEDRVSYNEQFF. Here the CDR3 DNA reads TGTGCCAGCAGCGAGGACAGGGTATCCTACAATGAGCAGTTCTTC.

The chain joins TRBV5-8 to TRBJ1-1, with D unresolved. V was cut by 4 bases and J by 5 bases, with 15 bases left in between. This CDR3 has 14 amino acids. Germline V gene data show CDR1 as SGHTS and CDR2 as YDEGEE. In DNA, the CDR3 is TGTGCCAGCAGCCACGGACGGGAGAGGACTGAAGCTTTCTTT. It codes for CASSHGRERTEAFF.

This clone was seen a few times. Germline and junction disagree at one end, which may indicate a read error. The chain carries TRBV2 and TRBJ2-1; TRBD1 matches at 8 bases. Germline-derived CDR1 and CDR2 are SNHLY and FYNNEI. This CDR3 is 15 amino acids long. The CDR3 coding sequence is TGTGCCAGCAATGAACAGGGGGACCTCCTCGGGGAGCAGTTCTTC. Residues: CASNEQGDLLGEQFF.

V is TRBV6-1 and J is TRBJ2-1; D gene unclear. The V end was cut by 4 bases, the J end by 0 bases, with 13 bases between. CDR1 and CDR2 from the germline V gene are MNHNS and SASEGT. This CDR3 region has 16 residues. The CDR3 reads CASSGYIRSSYNEQFF. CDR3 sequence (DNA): TGTGCCAGCAGTGGATATATCCGCAGCTCCTACAATGAGCAGTTCTTC.

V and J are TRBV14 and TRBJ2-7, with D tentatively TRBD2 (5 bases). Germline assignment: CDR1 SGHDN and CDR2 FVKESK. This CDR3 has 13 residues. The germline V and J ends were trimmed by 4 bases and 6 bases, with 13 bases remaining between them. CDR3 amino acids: CASSPGLAGEQYF. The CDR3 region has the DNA TGTGCCAGCAGCCCCGGACTGGCGGGCGAGCAGTACTTC.

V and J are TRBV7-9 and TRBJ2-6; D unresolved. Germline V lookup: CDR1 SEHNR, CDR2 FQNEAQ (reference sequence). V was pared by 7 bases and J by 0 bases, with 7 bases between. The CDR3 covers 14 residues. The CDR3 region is CASTHYSGANVLTF. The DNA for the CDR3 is TGTGCCAGCACCCACTACTCTGGGGCCAACGTCCTGACTTTC.

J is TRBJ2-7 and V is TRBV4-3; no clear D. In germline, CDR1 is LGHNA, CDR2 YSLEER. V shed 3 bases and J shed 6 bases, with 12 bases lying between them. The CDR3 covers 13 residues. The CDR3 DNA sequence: TGCGCCAGCAGCCAGACCCGAGGCTCCGAGCAGTACTTC. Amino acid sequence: CASSQTRGSEQYF.

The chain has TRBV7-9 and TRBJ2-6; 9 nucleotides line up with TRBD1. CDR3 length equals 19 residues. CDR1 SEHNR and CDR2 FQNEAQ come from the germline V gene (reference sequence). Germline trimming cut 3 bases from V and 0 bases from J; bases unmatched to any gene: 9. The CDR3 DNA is TGTGCCAGCAGCTTCACCCCCGGGACAGGGCACTCTGGGGCCAACGTCCTGACTTTC. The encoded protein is CASSFTPGTGHSGANVLTF.

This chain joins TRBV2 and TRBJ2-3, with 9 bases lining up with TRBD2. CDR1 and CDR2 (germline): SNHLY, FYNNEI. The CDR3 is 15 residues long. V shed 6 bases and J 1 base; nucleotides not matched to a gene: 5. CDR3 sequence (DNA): TGTGCCAGCAGGGTATTAGCGGGGGGCACAGATACGCAGTATTTT. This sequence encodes CASRVLAGGTDTQYF.

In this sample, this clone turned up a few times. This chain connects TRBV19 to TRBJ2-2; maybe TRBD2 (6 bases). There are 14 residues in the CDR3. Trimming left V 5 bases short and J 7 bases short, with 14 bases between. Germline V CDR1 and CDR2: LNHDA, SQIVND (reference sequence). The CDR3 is CASSGRSRGGELFF. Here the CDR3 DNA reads TGTGCCAGTAGTGGGAGGAGTCGGGGCGGGGAGCTGTTTTTT.

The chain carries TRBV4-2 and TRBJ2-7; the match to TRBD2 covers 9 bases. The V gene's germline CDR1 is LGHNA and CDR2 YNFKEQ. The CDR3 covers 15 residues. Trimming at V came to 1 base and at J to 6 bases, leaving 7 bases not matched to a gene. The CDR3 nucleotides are TGTGCCAGCAGCCAAGCTAGCGGGACGGCCTCCGAGCAGTACTTC. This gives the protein CASSQASGTASEQYF.

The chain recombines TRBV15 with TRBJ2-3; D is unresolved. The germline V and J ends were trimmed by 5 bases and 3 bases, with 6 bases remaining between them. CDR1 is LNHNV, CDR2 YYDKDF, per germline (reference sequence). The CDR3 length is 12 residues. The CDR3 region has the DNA TGTGCCACCAGCTCCGGGACAGATACGCAGTATTTT. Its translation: CATSSGTDTQYF.

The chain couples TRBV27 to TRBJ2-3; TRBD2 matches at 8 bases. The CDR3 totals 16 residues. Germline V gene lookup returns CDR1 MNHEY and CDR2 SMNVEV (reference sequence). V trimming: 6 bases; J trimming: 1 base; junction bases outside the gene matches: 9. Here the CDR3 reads CASSPLAVLGTDTQYF. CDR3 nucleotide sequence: TGTGCCAGCAGCCCACTAGCGGTGCTTGGCACAGATACGCAGTATTTT.

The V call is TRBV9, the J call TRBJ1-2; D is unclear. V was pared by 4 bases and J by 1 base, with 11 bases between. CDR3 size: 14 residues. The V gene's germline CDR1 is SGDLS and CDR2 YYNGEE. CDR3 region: CASSPRSLNYGYTF. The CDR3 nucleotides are TGTGCCAGCAGCCCCCGGAGCCTTAACTATGGCTACACCTTC.

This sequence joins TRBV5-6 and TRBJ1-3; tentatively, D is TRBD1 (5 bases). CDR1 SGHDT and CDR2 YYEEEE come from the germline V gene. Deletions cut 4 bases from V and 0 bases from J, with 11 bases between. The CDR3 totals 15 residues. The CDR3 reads CASSVVGGSGNTIYF. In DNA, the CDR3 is TGTGCCAGCAGCGTCGTGGGGGGCTCTGGAAACACCATATATTTT.

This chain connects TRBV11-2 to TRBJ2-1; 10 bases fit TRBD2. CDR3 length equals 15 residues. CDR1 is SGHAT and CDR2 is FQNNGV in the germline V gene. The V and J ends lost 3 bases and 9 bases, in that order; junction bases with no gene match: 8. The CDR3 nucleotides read TGTGCCAGCAGCTTGAGCGGGGGGGCTTATTCTGAGCAGTTCTTC. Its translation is CASSLSGGAYSEQFF.

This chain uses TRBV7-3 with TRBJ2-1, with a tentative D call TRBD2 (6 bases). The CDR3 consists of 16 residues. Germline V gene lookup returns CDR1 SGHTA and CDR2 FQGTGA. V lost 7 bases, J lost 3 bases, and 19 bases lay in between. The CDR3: CASNWGWRGCYNEQFF. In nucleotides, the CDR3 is TGTGCCAGCAACTGGGGGTGGCGGGGATGCTACAATGAGCAGTTCTTC.

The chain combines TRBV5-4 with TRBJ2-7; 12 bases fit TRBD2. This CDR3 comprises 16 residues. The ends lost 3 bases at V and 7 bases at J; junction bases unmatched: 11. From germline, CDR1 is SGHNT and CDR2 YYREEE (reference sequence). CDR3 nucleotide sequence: TGTGCCAGCAGCTCAGGATCGACTAGCGGGAGATGGGAGCAGTACTTC. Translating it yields CASSSGSTSGRWEQYF.

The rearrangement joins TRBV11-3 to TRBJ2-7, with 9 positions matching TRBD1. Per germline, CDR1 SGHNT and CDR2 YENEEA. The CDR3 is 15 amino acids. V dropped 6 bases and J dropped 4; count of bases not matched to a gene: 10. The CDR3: CASRGPGQGGYEQYF. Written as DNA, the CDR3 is TGTGCCAGCAGGGGCCCGGGACAGGGAGGATACGAGCAGTACTTC.

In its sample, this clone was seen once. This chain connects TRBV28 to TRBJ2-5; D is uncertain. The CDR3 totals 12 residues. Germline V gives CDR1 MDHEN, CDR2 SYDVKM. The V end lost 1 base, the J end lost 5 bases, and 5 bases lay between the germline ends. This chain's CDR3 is CASSLSMETQYF. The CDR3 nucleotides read TGTGCCAGCAGTTTATCAATGGAGACCCAGTACTTC.

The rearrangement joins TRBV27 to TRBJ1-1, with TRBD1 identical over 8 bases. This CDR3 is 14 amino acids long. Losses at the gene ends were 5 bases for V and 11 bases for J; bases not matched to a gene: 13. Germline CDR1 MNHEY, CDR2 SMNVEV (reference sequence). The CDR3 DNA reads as TGTGCCAGCAGTGACGGACAGGGTTGGCGTGTGGCTTTCTTT. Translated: CASSDGQGWRVAFF.

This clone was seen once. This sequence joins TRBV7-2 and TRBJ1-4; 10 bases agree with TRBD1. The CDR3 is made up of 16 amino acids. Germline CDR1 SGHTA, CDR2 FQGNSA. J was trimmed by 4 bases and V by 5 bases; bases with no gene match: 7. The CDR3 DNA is TGTGCCAGCAGCCGGCGGGACAGGGGAAGTAATGAAAAACTGTTTTTT. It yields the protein CASSRRDRGSNEKLFF.

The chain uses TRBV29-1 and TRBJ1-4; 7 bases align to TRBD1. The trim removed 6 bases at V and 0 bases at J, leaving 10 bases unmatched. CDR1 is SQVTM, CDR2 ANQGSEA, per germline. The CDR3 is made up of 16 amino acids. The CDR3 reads CSVAGGPSATNEKLFF. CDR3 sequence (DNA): TGCAGCGTAGCAGGGGGACCCTCTGCAACTAATGAAAAACTGTTTTTT.

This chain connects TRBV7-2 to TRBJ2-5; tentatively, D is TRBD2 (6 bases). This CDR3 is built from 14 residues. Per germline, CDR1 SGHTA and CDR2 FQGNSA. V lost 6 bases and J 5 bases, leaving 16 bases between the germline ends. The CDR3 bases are TGTGCCAGCAGACCGGGGGTGGTAGAGGAGACCCAGTACTTC. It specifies CASRPGVVEETQYF.

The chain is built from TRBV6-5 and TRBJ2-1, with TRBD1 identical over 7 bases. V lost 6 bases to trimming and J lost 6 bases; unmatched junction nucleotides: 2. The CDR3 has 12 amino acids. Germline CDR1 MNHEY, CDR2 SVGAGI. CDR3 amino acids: CASSGQANEQFF. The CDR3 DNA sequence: TGTGCCAGCAGCGGACAGGCCAATGAGCAGTTCTTC.

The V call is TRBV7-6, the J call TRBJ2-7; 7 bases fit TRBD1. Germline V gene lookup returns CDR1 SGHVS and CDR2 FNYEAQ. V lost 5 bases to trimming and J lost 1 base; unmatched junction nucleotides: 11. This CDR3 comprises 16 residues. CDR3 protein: CASSNLPETGSYEQYF. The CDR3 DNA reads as TGTGCCAGCAGCAACCTGCCAGAGACAGGGTCCTACGAGCAGTACTTC.

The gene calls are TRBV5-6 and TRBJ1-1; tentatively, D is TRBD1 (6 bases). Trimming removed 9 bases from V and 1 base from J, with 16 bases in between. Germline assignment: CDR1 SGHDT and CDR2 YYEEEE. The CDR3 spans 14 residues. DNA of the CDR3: TGTGCCACTACCGATTCAGGGGCGAACACTGAAGCTTTCTTT. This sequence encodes CATTDSGANTEAFF.